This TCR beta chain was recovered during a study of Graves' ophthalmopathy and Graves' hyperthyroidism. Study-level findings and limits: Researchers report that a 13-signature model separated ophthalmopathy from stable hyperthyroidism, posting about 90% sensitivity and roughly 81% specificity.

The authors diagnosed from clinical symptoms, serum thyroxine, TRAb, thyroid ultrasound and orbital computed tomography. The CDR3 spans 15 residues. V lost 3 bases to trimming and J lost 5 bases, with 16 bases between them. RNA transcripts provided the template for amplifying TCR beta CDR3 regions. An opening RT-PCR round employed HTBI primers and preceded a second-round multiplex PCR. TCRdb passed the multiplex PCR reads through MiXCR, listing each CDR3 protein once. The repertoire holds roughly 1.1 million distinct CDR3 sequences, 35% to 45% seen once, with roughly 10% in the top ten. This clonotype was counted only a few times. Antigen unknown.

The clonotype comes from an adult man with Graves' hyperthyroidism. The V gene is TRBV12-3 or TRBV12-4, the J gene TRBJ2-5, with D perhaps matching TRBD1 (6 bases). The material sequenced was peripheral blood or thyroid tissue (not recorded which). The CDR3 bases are TGTGCCAGCAGTTTTTGGACAGACCTCCGGGAGACCCAGTACTTC. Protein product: CASSFWTDLRETQYF.